Detailed here is one T cell receptor beta chain. Its antigen is not identified. The data stem from a study of cytomegalovirus exposure and HLA in healthy donors. Study findings and constraints: According to an earlier analysis, most TCR beta V segments yielded productive rearrangements about 87% or about 30% of the time. The authors listed 150 to 200 TCR beta chains as cytomegalovirus-associated.

This CDR3 contains 13 residues. Per the germline V gene, CDR1 is SGHAT and CDR2 is FQNNGV. Trimming cost V 5 bases and J 7 bases; bases outside gene matches: 7. PCR amplification relied on 60 Vbeta primers (plus 13 Jbeta primers). Using immunoSEQ multiplex PCR, the repertoire was profiled, and TCRdb retains in-frame clones only, with some absent. The sample holds about 62,000 clones, 87% seen once. The sample was PBMCs. The genes are TRBV11-2 and TRBJ1-1; 7 bases agree with TRBD1. The TCR comes from a man between 18 and 29 years old in good health and CMV-seronegative. CDR3 DNA: TGTGCCAGCAGCCACCGGGGGACAGTTGAAGCTTTCTTT. Encoded protein: CASSHRGTVEAFF.